This note documents a single T cell receptor beta chain sequence. Its antigen remains unidentified. These data are taken from a study of Tregs in tolerant kidney transplant recipients. Thawed PBMCs were FACS-sorted into unstimulated CD4+CD25+CD127- regulatory T cells, CD4+CD25- non-regulatory cells, CD4 and CD8 cells. Study observations and caveats: Activated donor B cell expansion appeared to reveal the most relevant donor-specific TCRbeta repertoire.

Clones were read by immunoSEQ multiplex PCR, and TCRdb kept only the in-frame ones, dropping some. The profile shows fewer than 150,000 clones, almost 95% of them singletons. This CDR3 has 15 amino acids. Germline loops: CDR1 LNHNV, CDR2 YYDKDF (reference sequence). V was trimmed by 4 bases and J by 4 bases, leaving 16 bases between them. This chain uses TRBV15 with TRBJ1-2; perhaps TRBD1 as D (5 bases). The sample consisted of CD4+ T cells from blood. The origin of this receptor is a human donor in good health. CDR3: CATSTRSGASYGYTF. Written as DNA, the CDR3 is TGTGCCACCAGCACCCGATCTGGGGCAAGCTATGGCTACACCTTC.